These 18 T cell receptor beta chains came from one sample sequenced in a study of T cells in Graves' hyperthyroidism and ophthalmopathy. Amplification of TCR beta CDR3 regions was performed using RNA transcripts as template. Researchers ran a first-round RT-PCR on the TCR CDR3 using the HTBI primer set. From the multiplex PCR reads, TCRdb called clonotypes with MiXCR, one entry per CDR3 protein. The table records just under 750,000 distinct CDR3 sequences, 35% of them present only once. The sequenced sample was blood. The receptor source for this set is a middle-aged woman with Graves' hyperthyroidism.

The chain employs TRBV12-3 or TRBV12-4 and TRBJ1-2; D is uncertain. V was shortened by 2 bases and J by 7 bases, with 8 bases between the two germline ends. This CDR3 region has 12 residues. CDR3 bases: TGTGCCAGCAGTTTAATGCAGGTTGGCTACACCTTC. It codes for CASSLMQVGYTF.

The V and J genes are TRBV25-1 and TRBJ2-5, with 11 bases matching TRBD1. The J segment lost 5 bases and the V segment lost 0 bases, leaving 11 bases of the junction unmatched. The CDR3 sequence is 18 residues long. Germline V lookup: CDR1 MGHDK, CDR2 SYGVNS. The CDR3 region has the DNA TGTGCCAGCAGTGAATATCTCTTATCGGGACAGGGGGGGGAGACCCAGTACTTC. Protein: CASSEYLLSGQGGETQYF.

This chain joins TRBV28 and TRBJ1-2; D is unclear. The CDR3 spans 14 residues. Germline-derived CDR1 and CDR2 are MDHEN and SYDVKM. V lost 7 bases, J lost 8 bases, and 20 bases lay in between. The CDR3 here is CASKGPSLGEGYTF. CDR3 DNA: TGTGCCAGCAAAGGTCCGAGCCTCGGGGAGGGCTACACCTTC.

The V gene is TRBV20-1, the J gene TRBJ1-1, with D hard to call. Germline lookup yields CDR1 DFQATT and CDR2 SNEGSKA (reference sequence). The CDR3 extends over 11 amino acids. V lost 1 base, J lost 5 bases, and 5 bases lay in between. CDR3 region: CSARGQTEAFF. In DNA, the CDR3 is TGCAGTGCTAGAGGGCAAACTGAAGCTTTCTTT.

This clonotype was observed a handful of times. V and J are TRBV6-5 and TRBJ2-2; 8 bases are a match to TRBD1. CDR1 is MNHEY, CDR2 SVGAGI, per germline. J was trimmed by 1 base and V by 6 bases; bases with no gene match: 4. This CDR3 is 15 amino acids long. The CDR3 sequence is CASRGQAMNTGELFF. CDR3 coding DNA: TGTGCCAGCAGGGGACAGGCGATGAACACCGGGGAGCTGTTTTTT.

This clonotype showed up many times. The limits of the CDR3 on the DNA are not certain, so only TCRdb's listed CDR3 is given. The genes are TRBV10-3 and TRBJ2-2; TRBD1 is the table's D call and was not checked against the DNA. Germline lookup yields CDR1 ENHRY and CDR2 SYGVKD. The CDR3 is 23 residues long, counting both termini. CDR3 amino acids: CAILGAAGANVLTFGAGTGELFF.

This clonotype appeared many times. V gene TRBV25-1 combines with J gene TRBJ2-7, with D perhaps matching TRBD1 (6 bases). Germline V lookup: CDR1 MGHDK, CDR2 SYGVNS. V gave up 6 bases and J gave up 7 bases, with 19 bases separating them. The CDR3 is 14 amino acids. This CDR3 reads CASRPGTRRVEQYF. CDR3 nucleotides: TGTGCCAGCAGACCAGGGACACGTCGTGTGGAGCAGTACTTC.

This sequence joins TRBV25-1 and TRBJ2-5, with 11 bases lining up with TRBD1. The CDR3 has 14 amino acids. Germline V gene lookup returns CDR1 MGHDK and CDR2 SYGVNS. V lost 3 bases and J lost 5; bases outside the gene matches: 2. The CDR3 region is CASSDRTGGETQYF. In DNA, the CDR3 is TGTGCCAGCAGTGACAGGACAGGGGGCGAGACCCAGTACTTC.

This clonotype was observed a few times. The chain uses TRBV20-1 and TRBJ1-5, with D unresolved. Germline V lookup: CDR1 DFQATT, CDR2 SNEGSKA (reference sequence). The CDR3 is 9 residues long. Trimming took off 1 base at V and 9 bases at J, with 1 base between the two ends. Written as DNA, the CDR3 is TGCAGTGCTAGAGGGCCCCAGCATTTT. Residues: CSARGPQHF.

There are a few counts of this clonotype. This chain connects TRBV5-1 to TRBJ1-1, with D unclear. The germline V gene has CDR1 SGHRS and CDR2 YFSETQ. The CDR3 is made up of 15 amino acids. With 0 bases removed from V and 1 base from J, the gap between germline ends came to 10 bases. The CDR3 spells CASSLDGPENTEAFF. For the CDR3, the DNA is TGCGCCAGCAGCTTGGACGGGCCCGAGAACACTGAAGCTTTCTTT.

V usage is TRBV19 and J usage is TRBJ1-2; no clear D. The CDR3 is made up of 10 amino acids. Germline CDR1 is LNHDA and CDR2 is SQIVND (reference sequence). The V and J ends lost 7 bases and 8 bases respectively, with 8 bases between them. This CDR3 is CASTGEGYTF. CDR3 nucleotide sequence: TGTGCCAGTACGGGAGAAGGCTACACCTTC. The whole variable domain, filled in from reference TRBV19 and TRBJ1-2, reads DGGITQSPKYLFRKEGQNVTLSCEQNLNHDAMYWYRQDPGQGLRLIYYSQIVNDFQKGDIAEGYSVSREKKESFPLTVTSAQKNPTAFYLCASTGEGYTFGSGTRLTVV.

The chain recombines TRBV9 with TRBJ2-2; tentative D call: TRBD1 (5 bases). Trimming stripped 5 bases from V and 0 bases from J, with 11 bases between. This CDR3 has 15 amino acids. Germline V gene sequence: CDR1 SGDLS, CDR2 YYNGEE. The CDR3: CASSYRQPNTGELFF. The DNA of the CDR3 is TGTGCCAGCAGTTACCGACAGCCGAACACCGGGGAGCTGTTTTTT.

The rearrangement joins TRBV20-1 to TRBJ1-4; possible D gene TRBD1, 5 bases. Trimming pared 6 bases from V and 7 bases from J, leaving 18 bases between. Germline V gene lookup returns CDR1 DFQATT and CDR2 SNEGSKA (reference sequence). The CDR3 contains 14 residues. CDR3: CSAPAPGDTEKLFF. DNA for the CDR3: TGCAGTGCCCCCGCCCCGGGGGATACTGAAAAACTGTTTTTT.

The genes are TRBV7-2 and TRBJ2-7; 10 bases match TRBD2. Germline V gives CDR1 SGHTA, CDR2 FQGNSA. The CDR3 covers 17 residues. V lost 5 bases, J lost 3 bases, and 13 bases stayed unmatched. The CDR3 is CASSPDRGSSGSYEQYF. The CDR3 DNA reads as TGTGCCAGCAGCCCTGACAGGGGATCTAGCGGGAGCTACGAGCAGTACTTC.

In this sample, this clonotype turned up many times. CDR3 DNA sequence: TGTGCCAGCAGTGAAGGGCGGAGCTACACTGAAGCTTTCTTT. It encodes CASSEGRSYTEAFF. The J gene is TRBJ1-1, the V gene TRBV2, with D uncertain. The CDR3 spans 14 residues. Trimming pared 1 base from V and 3 bases from J, leaving 9 bases between. Looked up from germline, CDR1 is SNHLY and CDR2 is FYNNEI.

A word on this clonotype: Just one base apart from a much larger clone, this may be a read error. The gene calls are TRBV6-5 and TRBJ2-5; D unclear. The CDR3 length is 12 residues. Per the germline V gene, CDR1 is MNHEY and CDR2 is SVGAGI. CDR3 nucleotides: TGTGCCATCAGTTACTCGTCGGGGACCCAGTACTTC. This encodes CAISYSSGTQYF.

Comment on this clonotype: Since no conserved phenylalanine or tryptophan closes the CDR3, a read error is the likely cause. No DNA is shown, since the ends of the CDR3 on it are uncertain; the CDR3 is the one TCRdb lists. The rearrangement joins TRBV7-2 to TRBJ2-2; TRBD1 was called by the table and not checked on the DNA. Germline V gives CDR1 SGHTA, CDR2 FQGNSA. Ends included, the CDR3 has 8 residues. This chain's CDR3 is CASSRGTV.

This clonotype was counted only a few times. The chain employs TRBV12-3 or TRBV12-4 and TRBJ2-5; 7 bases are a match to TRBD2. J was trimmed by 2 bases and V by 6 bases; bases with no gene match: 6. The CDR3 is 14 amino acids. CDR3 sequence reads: CASSEGTTQETQYF. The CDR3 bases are TGTGCCAGCAGCGAGGGGACTACGCAAGAGACCCAGTACTTC.